This TCR beta chain was sequenced for a study of post-analysis software for immune sequencing data (dated by TCRdb to the mid-2010s). Study-wide context: Disease courses on record covered relapsing-remitting, secondary progressive and progressive-relapsing multiple sclerosis, though some patients had no subtype annotation. The multiple sclerosis patient repertoires were compared with approximately 11 previously published healthy control repertoires from donors aged about 6 to 26 years. A subset of samples was prepared in parallel using single-end sample barcoding, then pooled and co-amplified after Illumina adapter ligation. The research as a whole found: Direct clustering with F measure revealed strong co-clustering of samples prepared in the same batch, which led to a batch-effect correction. The control group was slightly older than the multiple sclerosis patient group. Compared with controls, multiple sclerosis patients had significantly lower normalized Chao1 diversity, a finding suggesting substantial peripheral T-cell clonal expansion. Roughly 5 TRBV segments, including TRBV5-6, TRBV5-1 and TRBV20-1, were significantly more frequent in patients than controls.

Libraries were built with PCR. The sample was run on an Illumina HiSeq 2500. To reduce PCR and sequencing biases, unique molecular identifiers were incorporated into the TCR beta cDNA libraries. Some 500,000 cDNA molecules were obtained per 1 to 10 million input T cells, so each molecule approximated one T cell. The patient libraries were prepared and sequenced using the same protocol as the earlier healthy control dataset. Within a given batch, samples were prepared together, multiplexed and sequenced on the same HiSeq lane. The authors' pipeline ran thus. Raw barcoded reads were processed with MIGEC, and single-read molecular identifier groups were discarded before consensus assembly and CDR3 extraction. Clonotype tables were post-analysed with VDJtools, and diversity was normalized by down-sampling all datasets to the smallest sample size. To correct batch-related cross-sample contamination, repertoire overlap clustering matched CDR3 amino acid sequences but not nucleotide sequences. TCRdb applied fastp at Q25 and MiXCR to the public reads, then kept only in-frame beta chains. Rows are combined by CDR3 protein, so each entry shows the most common genes and DNA. These V and J calls are TCRdb output, not the study's own analysis. The sample table contains 740,000 or so distinct CDR3 sequences; only one count was recorded for about 50% of them. The ten largest make up approximately 4.5% of the sample.

TCR beta repertoires were profiled from peripheral blood of 10 to 15 young patients with multiple sclerosis to demonstrate the VDJtools post-analysis software. The patients with multiple sclerosis were children and adolescents between about 6 and 15 years of age. On this clonotype itself: It lacks a known antigen. No base-level quality is on record; no much larger clone is a single base apart.

The CDR3 runs 16 residues from the cysteine to the phenylalanine. The sequence is cut down to CDR3 DNA, 48 bases in frame from base 1. Looking up the germline V gene (reference sequence) yields CDR1 DFQATT and CDR2 SNEGSKA. The junction shows trimming of 0 bases on V and 3 bases on J, plus 15 bases between the germline ends. Specimen: blood. The sequence joins TRBV20-1 to TRBJ2-1; perhaps TRBD1 is the D gene, with 5 bases matching. The clonotype was recovered from a girl between 10 and 17 years old with multiple sclerosis. CDR3 region: CSARDRVGRVYNEQFF. The bases are TGCAGTGCTAGAGACAGGGTTGGAAGAGTCTACAATGAGCAGTTCTTC.